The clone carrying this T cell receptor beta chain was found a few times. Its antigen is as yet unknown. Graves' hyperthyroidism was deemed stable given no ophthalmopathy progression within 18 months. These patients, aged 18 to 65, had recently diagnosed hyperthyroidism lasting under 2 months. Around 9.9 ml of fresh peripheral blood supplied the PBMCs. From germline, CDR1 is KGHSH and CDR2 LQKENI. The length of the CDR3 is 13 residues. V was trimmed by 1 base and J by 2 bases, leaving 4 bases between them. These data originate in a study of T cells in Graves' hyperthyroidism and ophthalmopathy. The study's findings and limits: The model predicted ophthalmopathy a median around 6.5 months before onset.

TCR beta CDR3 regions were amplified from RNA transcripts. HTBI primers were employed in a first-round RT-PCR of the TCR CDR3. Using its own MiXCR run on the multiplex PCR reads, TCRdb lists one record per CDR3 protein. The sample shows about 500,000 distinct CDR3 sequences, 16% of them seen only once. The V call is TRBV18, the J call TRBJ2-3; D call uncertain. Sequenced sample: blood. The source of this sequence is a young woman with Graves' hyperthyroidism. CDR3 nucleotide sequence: TGTGCCAGCTCACCACGGGTCACAGATACGCAGTATTTT. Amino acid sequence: CASSPRVTDTQYF.